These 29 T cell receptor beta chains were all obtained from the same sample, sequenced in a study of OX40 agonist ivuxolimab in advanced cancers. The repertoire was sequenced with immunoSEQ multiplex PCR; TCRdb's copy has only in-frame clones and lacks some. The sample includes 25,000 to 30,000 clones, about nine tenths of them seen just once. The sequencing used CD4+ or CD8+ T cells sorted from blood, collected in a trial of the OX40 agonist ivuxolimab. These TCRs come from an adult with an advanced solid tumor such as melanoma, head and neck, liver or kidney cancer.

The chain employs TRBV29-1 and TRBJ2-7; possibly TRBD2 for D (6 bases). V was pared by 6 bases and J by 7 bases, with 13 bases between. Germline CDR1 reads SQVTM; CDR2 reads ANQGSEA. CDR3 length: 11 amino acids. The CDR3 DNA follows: TGCAGCGTCCCGGGGGAGGCTGAGCAGTACTTC. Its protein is CSVPGEAEQYF.

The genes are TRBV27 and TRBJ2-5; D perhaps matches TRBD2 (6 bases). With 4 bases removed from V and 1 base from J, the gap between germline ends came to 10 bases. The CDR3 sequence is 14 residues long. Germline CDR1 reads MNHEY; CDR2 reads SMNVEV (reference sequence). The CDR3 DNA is TGTGCCAGCAGTTCGGACTATAGCCAAGAGACCCAGTACTTC. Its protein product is CASSSDYSQETQYF.

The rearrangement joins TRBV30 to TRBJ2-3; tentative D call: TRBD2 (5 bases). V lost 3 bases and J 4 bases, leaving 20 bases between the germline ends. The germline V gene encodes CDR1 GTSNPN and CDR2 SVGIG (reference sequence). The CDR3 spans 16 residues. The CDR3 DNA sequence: TGTGCCTGGAGCCTAAATGGGGAGCTTACTCCAGATACGCAGTATTTT. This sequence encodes CAWSLNGELTPDTQYF.

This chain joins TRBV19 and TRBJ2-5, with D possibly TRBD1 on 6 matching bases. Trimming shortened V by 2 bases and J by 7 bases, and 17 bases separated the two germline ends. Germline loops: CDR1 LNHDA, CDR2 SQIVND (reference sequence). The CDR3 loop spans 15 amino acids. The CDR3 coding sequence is TGTGCCAGTAGTATATCGGCCCAGGGGTTCGGGACCCAGTACTTC. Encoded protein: CASSISAQGFGTQYF.

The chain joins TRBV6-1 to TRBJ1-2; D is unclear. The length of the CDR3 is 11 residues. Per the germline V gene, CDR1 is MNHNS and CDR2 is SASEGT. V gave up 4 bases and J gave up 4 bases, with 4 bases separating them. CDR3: CASSGSYGYTF. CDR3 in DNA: TGTGCCAGCAGTGGGTCCTATGGCTACACCTTC.

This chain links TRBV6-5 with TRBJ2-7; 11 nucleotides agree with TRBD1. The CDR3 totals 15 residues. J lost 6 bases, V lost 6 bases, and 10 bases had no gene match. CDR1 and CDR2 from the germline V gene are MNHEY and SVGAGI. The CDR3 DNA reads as TGTGCCAGCAGACCTGGACAGGGGGCAATCCTCGAGCAGTACTTC. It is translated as CASRPGQGAILEQYF.

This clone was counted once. The CDR3 DNA is TGTGCCAGCAGGGAGCGGGATGGCTACAATGAGCAGTTCTTC. It encodes CASRERDGYNEQFF. The chain has TRBV2 and TRBJ2-1; 7 bases are shared with TRBD2. CDR3 length equals 14 residues. Germline assignment: CDR1 SNHLY and CDR2 FYNNEI. Trimming cost V 6 bases and J 3 bases; bases outside gene matches: 5.

In nucleotides, the CDR3 is TGTGCCAGCAGCCAAGCCAGGACAGGGCTTAACACCGGGGAGCTGTTTTTT. Amino acid sequence: CASSQARTGLNTGELFF. V is TRBV14 and J is TRBJ2-2; 8 bases map to TRBD1. Trimming took 1 base from V and 2 from J; bases not matched to a gene: 6. Germline CDR1 SGHDN, CDR2 FVKESK. The CDR3 consists of 17 residues.

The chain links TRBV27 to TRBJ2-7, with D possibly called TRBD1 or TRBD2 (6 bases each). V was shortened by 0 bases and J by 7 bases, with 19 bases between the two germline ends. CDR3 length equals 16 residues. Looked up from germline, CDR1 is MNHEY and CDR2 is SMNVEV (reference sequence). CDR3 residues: CASSLSIARGRGEQYF. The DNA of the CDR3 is TGTGCCAGCAGTTTATCGATTGCACGGGGGCGAGGGGAGCAGTACTTC.

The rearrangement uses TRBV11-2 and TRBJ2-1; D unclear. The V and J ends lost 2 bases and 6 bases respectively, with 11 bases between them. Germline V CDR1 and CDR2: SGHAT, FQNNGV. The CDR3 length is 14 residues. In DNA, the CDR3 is TGTGCCAGCAGCTTATATAGTCCCGGCAATGAGCAGTTCTTC. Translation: CASSLYSPGNEQFF.

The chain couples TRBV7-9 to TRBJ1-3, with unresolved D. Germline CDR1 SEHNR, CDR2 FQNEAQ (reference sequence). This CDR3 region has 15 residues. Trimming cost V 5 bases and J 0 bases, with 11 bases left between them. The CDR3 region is CASSPPTSSGNTIYF. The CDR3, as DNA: TGTGCCAGCAGCCCCCCCACAAGCTCTGGAAACACCATATATTTT.

CDR3 residues: CASSLNLGGSEQYF. CDR3 bases: TGTGCCAGCAGCTTAAATTTGGGGGGGTCTGAGCAGTACTTC. The chain has TRBV7-9 and TRBJ2-7; 7 bases are shared with TRBD2. V lost 2 bases and J lost 7; bases outside the gene matches: 8. This CDR3 contains 14 residues. The V gene's germline CDR1 is SEHNR and CDR2 FQNEAQ (reference sequence).

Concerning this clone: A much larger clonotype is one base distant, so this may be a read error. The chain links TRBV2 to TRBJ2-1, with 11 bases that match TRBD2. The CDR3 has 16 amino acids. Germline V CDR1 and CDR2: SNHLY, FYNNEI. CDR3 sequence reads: CTSSEMASGRWVEQFF. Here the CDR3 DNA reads TGTACCAGCAGTGAAATGGCTAGCGGGAGGTGGGTTGAGCAGTTCTTC.

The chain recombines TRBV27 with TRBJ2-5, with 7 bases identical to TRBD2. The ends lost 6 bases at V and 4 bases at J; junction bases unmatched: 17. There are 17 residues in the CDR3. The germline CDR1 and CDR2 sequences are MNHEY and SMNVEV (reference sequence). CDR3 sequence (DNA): TGTGCCAGCAGGGATGAGGCTACTGGCGGGAGTGTAGAGACCCAGTACTTC. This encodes CASRDEATGGSVETQYF.

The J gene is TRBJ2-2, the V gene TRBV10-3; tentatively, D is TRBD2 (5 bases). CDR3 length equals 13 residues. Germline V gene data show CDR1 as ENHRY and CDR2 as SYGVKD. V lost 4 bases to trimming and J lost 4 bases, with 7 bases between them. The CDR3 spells CAISAGSTGELFF. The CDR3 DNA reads TGTGCCATCAGTGCTGGGAGCACCGGGGAGCTGTTTTTT.

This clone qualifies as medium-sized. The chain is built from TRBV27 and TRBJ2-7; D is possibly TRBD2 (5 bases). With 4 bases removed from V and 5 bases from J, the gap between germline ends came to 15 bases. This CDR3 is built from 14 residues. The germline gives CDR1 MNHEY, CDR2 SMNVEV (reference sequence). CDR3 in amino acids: CASSYLGKADEQYF. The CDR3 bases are TGTGCCAGCAGTTATTTGGGCAAAGCGGACGAGCAGTACTTC.

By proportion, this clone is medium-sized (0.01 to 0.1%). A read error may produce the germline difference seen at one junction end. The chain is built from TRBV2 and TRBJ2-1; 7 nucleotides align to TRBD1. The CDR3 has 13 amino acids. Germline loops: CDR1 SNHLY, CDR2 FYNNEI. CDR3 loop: CASCETGRNEQFF. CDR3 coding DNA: TGTGCCAGCTGTGAGACAGGGCGCAATGAGCAGTTCTTC.

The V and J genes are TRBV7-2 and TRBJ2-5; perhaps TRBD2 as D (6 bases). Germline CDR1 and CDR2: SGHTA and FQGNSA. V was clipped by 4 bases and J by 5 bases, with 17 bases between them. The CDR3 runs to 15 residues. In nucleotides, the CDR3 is TGTGCCAGCAGCTCCGGGGACTCCATTTGGGAGACCCAGTACTTC. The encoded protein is CASSSGDSIWETQYF.

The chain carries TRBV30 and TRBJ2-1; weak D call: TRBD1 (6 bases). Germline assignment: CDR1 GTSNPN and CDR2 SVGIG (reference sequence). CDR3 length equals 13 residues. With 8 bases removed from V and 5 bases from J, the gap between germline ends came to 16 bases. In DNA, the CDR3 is TGTGCCAGTGGACAGTTAGCCCACAATGAGCAGTTCTTC. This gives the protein CASGQLAHNEQFF.

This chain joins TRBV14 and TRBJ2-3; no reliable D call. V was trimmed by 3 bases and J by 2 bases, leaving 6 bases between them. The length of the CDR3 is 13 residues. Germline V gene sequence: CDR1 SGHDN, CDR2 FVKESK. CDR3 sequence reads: CASSQINTDTQYF. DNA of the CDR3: TGTGCCAGCAGCCAGATCAACACAGATACGCAGTATTTT.

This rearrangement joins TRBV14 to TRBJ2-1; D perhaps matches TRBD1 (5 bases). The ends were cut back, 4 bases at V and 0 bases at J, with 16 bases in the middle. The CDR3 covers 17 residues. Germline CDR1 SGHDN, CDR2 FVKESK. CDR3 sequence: CASSPPGPGRSYNEQFF. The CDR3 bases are TGTGCCAGCAGCCCTCCCGGGCCAGGGCGCTCCTACAATGAGCAGTTCTTC.

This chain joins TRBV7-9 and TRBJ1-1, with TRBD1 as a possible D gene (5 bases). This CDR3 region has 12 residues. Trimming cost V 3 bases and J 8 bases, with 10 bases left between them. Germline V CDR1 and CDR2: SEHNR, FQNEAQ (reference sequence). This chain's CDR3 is CASSFWGGEAFF. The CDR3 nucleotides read TGTGCCAGCAGCTTCTGGGGGGGGGAAGCTTTCTTT.

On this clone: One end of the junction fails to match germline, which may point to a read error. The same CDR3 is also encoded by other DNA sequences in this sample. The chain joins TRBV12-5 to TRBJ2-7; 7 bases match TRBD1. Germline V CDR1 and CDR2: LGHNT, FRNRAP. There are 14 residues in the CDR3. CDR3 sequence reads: CASGLTGSHYEQYF. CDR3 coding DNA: TGTGCTAGCGGTTTGACAGGGTCCCACTACGAGCAGTACTTC.

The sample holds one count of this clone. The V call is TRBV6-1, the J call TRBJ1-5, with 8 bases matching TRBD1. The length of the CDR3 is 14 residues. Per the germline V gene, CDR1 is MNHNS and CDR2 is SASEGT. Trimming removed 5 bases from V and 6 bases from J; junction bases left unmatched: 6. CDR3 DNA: TGTGCCAGCAGTCCCGACAGGGGTTTTCAGCCCCAGCATTTT. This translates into CASSPDRGFQPQHF.

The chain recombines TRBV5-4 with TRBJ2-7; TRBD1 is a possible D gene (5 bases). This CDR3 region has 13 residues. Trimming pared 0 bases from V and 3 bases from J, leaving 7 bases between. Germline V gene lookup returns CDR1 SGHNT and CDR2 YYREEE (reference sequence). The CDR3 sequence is CASSLARDYEQYF. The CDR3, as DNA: TGTGCCAGCAGCTTGGCCAGGGACTACGAGCAGTACTTC.

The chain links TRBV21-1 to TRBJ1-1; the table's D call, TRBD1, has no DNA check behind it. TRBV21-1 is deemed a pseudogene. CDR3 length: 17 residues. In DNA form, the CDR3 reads TGTGCCAGCAGCAAAACGCCACCGGGACACATGAACACTGAAGCTTTCTTT. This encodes CASSKTPPGHMNTEAFF.

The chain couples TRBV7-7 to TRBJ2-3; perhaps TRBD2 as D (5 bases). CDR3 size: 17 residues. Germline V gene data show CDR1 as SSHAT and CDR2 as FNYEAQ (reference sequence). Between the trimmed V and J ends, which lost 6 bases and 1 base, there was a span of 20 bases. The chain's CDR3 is CASSQAPLSGRTDTQYF. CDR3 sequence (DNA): TGTGCCAGCAGTCAAGCTCCCCTCAGCGGCCGCACAGATACGCAGTATTTT.

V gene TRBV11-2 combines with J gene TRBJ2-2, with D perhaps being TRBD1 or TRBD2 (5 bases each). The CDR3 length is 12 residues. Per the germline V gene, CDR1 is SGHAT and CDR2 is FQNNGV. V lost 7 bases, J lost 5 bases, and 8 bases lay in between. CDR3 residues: CASIGGTGELFF. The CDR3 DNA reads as TGTGCCAGCATTGGGGGAACCGGGGAGCTGTTTTTT.

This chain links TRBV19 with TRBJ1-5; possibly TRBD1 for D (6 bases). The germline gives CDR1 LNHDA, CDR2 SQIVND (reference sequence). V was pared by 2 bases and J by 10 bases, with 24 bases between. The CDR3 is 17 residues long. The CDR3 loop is CASSIPAPTGRGGPQHF. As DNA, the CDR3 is TGTGCCAGTAGTATACCCGCCCCGACAGGCAGAGGGGGACCCCAGCATTTT.